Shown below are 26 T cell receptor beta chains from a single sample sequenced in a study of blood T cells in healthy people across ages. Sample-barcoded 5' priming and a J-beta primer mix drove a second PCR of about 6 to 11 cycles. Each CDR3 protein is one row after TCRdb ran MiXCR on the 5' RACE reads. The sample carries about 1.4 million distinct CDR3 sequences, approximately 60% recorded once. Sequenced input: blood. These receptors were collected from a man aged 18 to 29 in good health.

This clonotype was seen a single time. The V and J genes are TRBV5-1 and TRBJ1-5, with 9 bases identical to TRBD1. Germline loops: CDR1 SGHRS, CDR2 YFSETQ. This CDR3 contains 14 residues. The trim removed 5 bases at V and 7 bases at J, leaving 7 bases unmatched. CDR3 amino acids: CASSPTGGQQPQHF. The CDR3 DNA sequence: TGCGCCAGCAGTCCAACAGGGGGCCAACAGCCCCAGCATTTT.

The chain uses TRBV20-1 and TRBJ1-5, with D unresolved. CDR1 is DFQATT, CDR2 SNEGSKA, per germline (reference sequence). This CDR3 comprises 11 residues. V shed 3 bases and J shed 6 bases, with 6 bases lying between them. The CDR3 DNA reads TGCAGTGCTAGTCGGAGTCAGCCCCAGCATTTT. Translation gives CSASRSQPQHF.

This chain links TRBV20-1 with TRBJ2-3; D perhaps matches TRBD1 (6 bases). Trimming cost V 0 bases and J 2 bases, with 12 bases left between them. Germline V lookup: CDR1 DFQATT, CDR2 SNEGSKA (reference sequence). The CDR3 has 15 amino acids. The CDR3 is CSARDLRGATDTQYF. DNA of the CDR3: TGCAGTGCTAGAGATCTCAGGGGTGCCACAGATACGCAGTATTTT.

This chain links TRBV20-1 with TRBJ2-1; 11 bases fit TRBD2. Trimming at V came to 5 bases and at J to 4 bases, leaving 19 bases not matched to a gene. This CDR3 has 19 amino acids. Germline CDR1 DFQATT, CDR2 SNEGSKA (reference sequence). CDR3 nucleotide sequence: TGCAGTGCTCAGACGACTAGCGGGGCCTCCCTTCACATTTACAATGAGCAGTTCTTC. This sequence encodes CSAQTTSGASLHIYNEQFF.

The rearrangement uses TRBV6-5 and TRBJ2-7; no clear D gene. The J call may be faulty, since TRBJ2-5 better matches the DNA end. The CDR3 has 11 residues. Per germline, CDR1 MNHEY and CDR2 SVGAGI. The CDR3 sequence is CATVRWETQYF. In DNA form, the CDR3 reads TGTGCCACCGTCCGATGGGAGACCCAGTACTTC.

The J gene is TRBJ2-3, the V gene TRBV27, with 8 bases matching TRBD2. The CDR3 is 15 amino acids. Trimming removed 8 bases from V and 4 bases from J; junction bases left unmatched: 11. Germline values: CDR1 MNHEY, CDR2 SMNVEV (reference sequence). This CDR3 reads CASRVLAGSADTQYF. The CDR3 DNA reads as TGTGCCAGCCGGGTGCTAGCGGGTAGCGCAGATACGCAGTATTTT.

The CDR3 loop is CATRRSLAGAKGHNEQFF. CDR3 sequence (DNA): TGTGCCACCAGGAGATCCCTTGCAGGAGCCAAGGGTCACAATGAGCAGTTCTTC. The chain links TRBV15 to TRBJ2-1; D gene unclear. Germline V lookup: CDR1 LNHNV, CDR2 YYDKDF (reference sequence). V shed 6 bases and J shed 5 bases, with 26 bases lying between them. The length of the CDR3 is 18 residues.

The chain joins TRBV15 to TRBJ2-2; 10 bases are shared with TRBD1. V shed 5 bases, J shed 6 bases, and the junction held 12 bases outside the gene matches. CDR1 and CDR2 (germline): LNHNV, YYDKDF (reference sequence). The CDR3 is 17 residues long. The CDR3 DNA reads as TGTGCCACCAGCGGACCTTCCGGGACAGGGGTATCCGGGGAGCTGTTTTTT. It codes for CATSGPSGTGVSGELFF.

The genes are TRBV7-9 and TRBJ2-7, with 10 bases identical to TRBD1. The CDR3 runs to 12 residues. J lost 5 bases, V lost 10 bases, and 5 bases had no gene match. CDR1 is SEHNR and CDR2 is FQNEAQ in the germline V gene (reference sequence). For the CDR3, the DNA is TGTGCCACTGGGACAGGGGTGAACGAGCAGTACTTC. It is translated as CATGTGVNEQYF.

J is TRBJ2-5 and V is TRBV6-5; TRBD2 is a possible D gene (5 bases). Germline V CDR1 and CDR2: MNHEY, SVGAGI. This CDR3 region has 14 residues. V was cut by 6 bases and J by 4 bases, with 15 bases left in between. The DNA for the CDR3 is TGTGCCAGCAGGCCGACTACCGCGCCAGAGACCCAGTACTTC. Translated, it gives CASRPTTAPETQYF.

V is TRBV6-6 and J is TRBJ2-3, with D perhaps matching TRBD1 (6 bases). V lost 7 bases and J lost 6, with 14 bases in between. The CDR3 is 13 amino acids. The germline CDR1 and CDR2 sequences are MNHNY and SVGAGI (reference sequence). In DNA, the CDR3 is TGTGCCAGCAAGACAGGATATCCGGATACGCAGTATTTT. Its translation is CASKTGYPDTQYF.

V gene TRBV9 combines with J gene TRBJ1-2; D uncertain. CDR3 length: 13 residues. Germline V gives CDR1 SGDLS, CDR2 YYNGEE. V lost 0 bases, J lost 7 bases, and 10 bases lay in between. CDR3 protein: CASSVVRGGGYTF. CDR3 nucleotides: TGTGCCAGCAGCGTAGTACGGGGAGGTGGCTACACCTTC.

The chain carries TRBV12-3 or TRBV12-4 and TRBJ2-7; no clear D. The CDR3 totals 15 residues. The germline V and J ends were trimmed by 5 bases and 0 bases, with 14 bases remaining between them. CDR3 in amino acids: CASSPMLQSSYEQYF. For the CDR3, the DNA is TGTGCCAGCAGTCCAATGCTTCAAAGCTCCTACGAGCAGTACTTC.

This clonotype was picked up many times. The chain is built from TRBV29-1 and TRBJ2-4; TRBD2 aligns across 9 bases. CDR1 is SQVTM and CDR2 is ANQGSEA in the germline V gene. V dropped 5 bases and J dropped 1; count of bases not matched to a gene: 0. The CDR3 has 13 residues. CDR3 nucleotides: TGCAGCGTTAGCGGGAGGGCCAAAAACATTCAGTACTTC. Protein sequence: CSVSGRAKNIQYF.

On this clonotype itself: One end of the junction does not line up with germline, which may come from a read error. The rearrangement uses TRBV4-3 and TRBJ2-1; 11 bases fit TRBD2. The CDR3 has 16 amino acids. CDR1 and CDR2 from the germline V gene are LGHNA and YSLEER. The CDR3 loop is CASSQETSGGLNGQFF. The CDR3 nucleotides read TGCGCCAGCAGCCAAGAAACTAGCGGGGGCCTCAATGGGCAGTTCTTC.

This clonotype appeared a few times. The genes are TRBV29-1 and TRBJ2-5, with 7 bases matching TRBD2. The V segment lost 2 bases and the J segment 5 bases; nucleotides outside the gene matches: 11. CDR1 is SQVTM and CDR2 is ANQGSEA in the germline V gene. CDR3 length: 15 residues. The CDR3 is CSVEFLSGEGETQYF. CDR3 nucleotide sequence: TGCAGCGTTGAATTTCTAAGCGGGGAGGGGGAGACCCAGTACTTC.

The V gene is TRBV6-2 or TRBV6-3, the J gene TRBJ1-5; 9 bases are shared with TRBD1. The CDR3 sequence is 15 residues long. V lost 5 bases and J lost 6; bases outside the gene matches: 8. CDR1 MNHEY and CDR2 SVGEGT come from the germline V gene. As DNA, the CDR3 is TGTGCCAGCAGTGGGGGACAGGGAGCGTTTCAGCCCCAGCATTTT. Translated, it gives CASSGGQGAFQPQHF.

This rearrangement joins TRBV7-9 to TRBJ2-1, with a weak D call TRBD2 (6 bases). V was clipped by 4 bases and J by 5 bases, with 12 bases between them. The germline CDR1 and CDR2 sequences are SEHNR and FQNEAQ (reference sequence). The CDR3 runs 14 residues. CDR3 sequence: CASSSYSGNNEQFF. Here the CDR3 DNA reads TGTGCCAGCAGCTCTTATAGCGGTAACAATGAGCAGTTCTTC. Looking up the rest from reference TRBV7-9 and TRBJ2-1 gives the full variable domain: DTGVSQNPRHKITKRGQNVTFRCDPISEHNRLYWYRQTLGQGPEFLTYFQNEAQLEKSRLLSDRFSAERPKGSFSTLEIQRTEQGDSAMYLCASSSYSGNNEQFFGPGTRLTVL.

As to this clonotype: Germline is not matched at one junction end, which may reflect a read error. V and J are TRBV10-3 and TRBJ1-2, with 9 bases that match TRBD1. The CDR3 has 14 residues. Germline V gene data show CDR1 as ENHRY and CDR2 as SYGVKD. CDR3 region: CAFSPRQGDYGYTF. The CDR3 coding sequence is TGTGCCTTCAGTCCTAGACAGGGGGATTATGGCTACACCTTC.

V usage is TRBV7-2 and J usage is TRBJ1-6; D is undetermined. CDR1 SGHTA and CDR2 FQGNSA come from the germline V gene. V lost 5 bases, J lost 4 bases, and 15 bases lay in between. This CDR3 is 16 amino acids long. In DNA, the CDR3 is TGTGCCAGCAGCCCCCCCAGGAGACCTTATAATTCACCCCTCCACTTT. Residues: CASSPPRRPYNSPLHF.

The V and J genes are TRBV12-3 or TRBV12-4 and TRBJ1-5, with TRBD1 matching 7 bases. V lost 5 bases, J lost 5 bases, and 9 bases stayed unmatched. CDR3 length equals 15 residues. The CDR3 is CASSLPGQLDQPQHF. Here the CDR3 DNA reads TGTGCCAGCAGTCTACCGGGACAGTTGGATCAGCCCCAGCATTTT.

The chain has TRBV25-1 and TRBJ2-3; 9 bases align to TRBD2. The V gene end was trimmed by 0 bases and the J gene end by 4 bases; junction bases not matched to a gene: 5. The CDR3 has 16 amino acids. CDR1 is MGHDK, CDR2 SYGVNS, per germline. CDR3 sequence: CASSEYSGLAPDTQYF. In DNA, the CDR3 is TGTGCCAGCAGTGAATATTCGGGACTAGCCCCAGATACGCAGTATTTT. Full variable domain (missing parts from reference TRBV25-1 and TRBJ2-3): EADIYQTPRYLVIGTGKKITLECSQTMGHDKMYWYQQDPGMELHLIHYSYGVNSTEKGDLSSESTVSRIRTEHFPLTLESARPSHTSQYLCASSEYSGLAPDTQYFGPGTRLTVL.

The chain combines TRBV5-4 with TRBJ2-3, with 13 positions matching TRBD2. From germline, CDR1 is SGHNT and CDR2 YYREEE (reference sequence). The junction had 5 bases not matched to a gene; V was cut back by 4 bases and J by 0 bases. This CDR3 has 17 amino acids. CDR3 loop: CASSAGTSGVSTDTQYF. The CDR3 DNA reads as TGTGCCAGCAGCGCGGGGACTAGCGGGGTGAGCACAGATACGCAGTATTTT.

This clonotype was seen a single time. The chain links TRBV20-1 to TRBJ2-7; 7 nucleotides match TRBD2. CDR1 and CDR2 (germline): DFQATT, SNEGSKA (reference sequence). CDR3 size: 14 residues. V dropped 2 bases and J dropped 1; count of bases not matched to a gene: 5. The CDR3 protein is CSARTSSGSYEQYF. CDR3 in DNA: TGCAGTGCTAGAACGTCTAGCGGTTCCTACGAGCAGTACTTC.

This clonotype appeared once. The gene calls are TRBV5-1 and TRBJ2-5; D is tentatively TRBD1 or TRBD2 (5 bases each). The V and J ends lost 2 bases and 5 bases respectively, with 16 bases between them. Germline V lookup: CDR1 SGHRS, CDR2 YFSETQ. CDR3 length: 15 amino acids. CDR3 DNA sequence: TGCGCCAGCAGCTTTTCCGGGACCGTCATTGAGACCCAGTACTTC. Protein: CASSFSGTVIETQYF.

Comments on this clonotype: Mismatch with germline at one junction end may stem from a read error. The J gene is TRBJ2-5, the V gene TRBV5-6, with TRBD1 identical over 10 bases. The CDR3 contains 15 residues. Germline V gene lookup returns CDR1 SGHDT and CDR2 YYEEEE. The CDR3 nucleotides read TGTGCCAGCAACTTGATAGGGACAGGGGAGGAAGACCAGTACTTC. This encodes CASNLIGTGEEDQYF.